The 24 T cell receptor beta chains below all came from one sample that was sequenced in a study of cytomegalovirus exposure and HLA in healthy donors. The PCR was carried out with 60 Vbeta primers and 13 Jbeta primers. Sequencing used immunoSEQ multiplex PCR; TCRdb keeps in-frame clones, though not all of them. The table has more than 150,000 clones, around 74% seen once; the top ten hold around 1.6%. Sequenced material: PBMCs. Every receptor here comes from a girl aged 5 to 17 in good health and CMV-seropositive.

V usage is TRBV5-6 and J usage is TRBJ2-3, with TRBD2 matching over 7 bases. Germline V lookup: CDR1 SGHDT, CDR2 YYEEEE. CDR3 size: 14 residues. V shed 4 bases and J 2 bases; nucleotides not matched to a gene: 4. CDR3 region: CASSPAGPTDTQYF. The CDR3, as DNA: TGTGCCAGCAGCCCAGCGGGGCCCACAGATACGCAGTATTTT.

CDR3 protein: CASSIGGPGNTIYF. CDR3 nucleotide sequence: TGTGCCAGCAGCATAGGGGGGCCTGGAAACACCATATATTTT. The chain links TRBV7-9 to TRBJ1-3, with D possibly matching TRBD1 (6 bases). This CDR3 spans 14 amino acids. V was shortened by 5 bases and J by 2 bases, with 10 bases between the two germline ends. Germline V CDR1 and CDR2: SEHNR, FQNEAQ (reference sequence).

The chain recombines TRBV9 with TRBJ2-7; 8 nucleotides align to TRBD1. The CDR3 extends over 14 amino acids. Trimming removed 3 bases from V and 2 bases from J; junction bases left unmatched: 4. CDR1 and CDR2 (germline): SGDLS, YYNGEE. The CDR3: CASSARDRTYEQYF. CDR3 nucleotide sequence: TGTGCCAGCAGCGCAAGGGACAGGACCTACGAGCAGTACTTC.

The chain recombines TRBV7-7 with TRBJ2-2, with 11 bases lining up with TRBD2. Germline CDR1 SSHAT, CDR2 FNYEAQ (reference sequence). V gave up 4 bases and J gave up 8 bases; unmatched junction bases: 6. The CDR3 is 15 amino acids. CDR3 amino acids: CASSSTSGGTGELFF. In DNA, the CDR3 is TGTGCCAGCAGCTCTACTAGCGGGGGAACGGGGGAGCTGTTTTTT.

The rearrangement uses TRBV2 and TRBJ1-1; D call uncertain. V was clipped by 3 bases and J by 1 base, with 9 bases between them. Germline V lookup: CDR1 SNHLY, CDR2 FYNNEI. The CDR3 runs to 14 residues. CDR3 nucleotide sequence: TGTGCCAGCAGTGAGAGGGAGGGGAACACTGAAGCTTTCTTT. The encoded protein is CASSEREGNTEAFF.

The chain employs TRBV6-5 and TRBJ1-2, with 7 nucleotides matching TRBD1. Germline assignment: CDR1 MNHEY and CDR2 SVGAGI. With V trimmed by 0 bases and J by 7 bases, 8 bases remained unmatched. This CDR3 is 15 amino acids long. Here the CDR3 reads CASSYSSDRASGYTF. The CDR3 nucleotides read TGTGCCAGCAGTTACTCCAGCGACAGGGCTAGTGGCTACACCTTC.

This chain joins TRBV19 and TRBJ1-1, with TRBD1 matching over 8 bases. Germline values: CDR1 LNHDA, CDR2 SQIVND (reference sequence). V shed 1 base, J shed 6 bases, and the junction held 4 bases outside the gene matches. The CDR3 consists of 14 residues. CDR3 bases: TGTGCCAGTAGTATAGGACAGGGGAGGGCTGAAGCTTTCTTT. Amino acids: CASSIGQGRAEAFF.

The rearrangement joins TRBV2 to TRBJ2-7, with 8 bases that match TRBD1. CDR1 SNHLY and CDR2 FYNNEI come from the germline V gene. Trimming at V came to 6 bases and at J to 7 bases, leaving 5 bases not matched to a gene. CDR3 length equals 12 residues. The CDR3 loop reads CASSRGLGEQYF. For the CDR3, the DNA is TGTGCCAGCAGCAGGGGGCTGGGAGAGCAGTACTTC. Full variable domain (outside the CDR3, taken from reference TRBV2 and TRBJ2-7): EPEVTQTPSHQVTQMGQEVILRCVPISNHLYFYWYRQILGQKVEFLVSFYNNEISEKSEIFDDQFSVERPDGSNFTLKIRSTKLEDSAMYFCASSRGLGEQYFGPGTRLTVT.

V is TRBV11-3 and J is TRBJ1-1, with D unresolved. The V and J ends lost 3 bases and 5 bases respectively, with 7 bases between them. The CDR3 length is 12 residues. CDR1 SGHNT and CDR2 YENEEA come from the germline V gene. CDR3 sequence (DNA): TGTGCCAGCAGCTTCGGGGAAACTGAAGCTTTCTTT. The encoded protein is CASSFGETEAFF.

The chain employs TRBV4-1 and TRBJ2-7, with D possibly being TRBD1 (6 bases). Germline V gene lookup returns CDR1 MGHRA and CDR2 YSYEKL. With 4 bases removed from V and 6 bases from J, the gap between germline ends came to 13 bases. The CDR3 runs to 13 residues. The CDR3 is CASSLAQGREQYF. The CDR3 DNA reads as TGCGCCAGCAGCCTCGCACAGGGTCGCGAGCAGTACTTC.

This chain connects TRBV19 to TRBJ2-5, with D perhaps TRBD1 (6 bases). The CDR3 spans 15 residues. Trimming pared 4 bases from V and 2 bases from J, leaving 14 bases between. CDR1 and CDR2 from the germline V gene are LNHDA and SQIVND (reference sequence). Written as DNA, the CDR3 is TGTGCCAGTAGTACGGACAGTAGATGGCAAGAGACCCAGTACTTC. Translation: CASSTDSRWQETQYF.

The chain employs TRBV9 and TRBJ2-7, with 7 bases matching TRBD2. Germline values: CDR1 SGDLS, CDR2 YYNGEE. CDR3 length equals 15 residues. With 4 bases clipped from V and 0 bases from J, the junction kept 7 bases outside the gene matches. Written as DNA, the CDR3 is TGTGCCAGCAGCCTGGGCGGGGGTAGCTCCTACGAGCAGTACTTC. It is translated as CASSLGGGSSYEQYF.

The chain employs TRBV4-3 and TRBJ2-7; 9 bases are a match to TRBD1. CDR1 and CDR2 from the germline V gene are LGHNA and YSLEER. This CDR3 contains 18 residues. V lost 0 bases to trimming and J lost 2 bases; unmatched junction nucleotides: 11. The CDR3 reads CASSQEVGIRQGAYEQYF. CDR3 sequence (DNA): TGCGCCAGCAGCCAAGAGGTGGGCATTAGACAGGGGGCCTACGAGCAGTACTTC.

This clone has only one observation. CDR3 nucleotides: TGTGCCAGCAGCGTCCGGGACAGAAACTACAATGAGCAGTTCTTC. This encodes CASSVRDRNYNEQFF. The rearrangement links TRBV9 to TRBJ2-1; 7 positions agree with TRBD1. CDR3 length: 15 residues. Germline V gene sequence: CDR1 SGDLS, CDR2 YYNGEE. Trimming at V came to 2 bases and at J to 3 bases, leaving 5 bases not matched to a gene.

The chain has TRBV2 and TRBJ2-3; 8 bases are shared with TRBD1. CDR1 and CDR2 from the germline V gene are SNHLY and FYNNEI. After removal of 8 bases from V and 4 bases from J, the junction contained 8 bases not matched to a gene. The CDR3 runs to 14 residues. As DNA, the CDR3 is TGTGCCAGCGCCACCGGGACAGGCGCAGATACGCAGTATTTT. This encodes CASATGTGADTQYF.

V gene TRBV30 combines with J gene TRBJ2-3, with 8 bases matching TRBD2. The J segment lost 2 bases and the V segment lost 1 base, leaving 11 bases of the junction unmatched. The CDR3 is 17 amino acids. CDR1 is GTSNPN and CDR2 is SVGIG in the germline V gene (reference sequence). CDR3 coding DNA: TGTGCCTGGAGTGCCGGTGTGAGCGGGGGATCCACAGATACGCAGTATTTT. This gives the protein CAWSAGVSGGSTDTQYF.

This clone was counted only a few times. This sequence joins TRBV2 and TRBJ1-1; D might be TRBD1 (6 bases). Per the germline V gene, CDR1 is SNHLY and CDR2 is FYNNEI. With 6 bases removed from V and 12 bases from J, the gap between germline ends came to 14 bases. The CDR3 totals 11 residues. CDR3 amino acids: CASRGGGRPFF. The CDR3 DNA reads as TGTGCCAGCAGGGGAGGGGGGAGACCTTTCTTT.

This chain connects TRBV7-2 to TRBJ2-2; 8 bases match TRBD1. The germline CDR1 and CDR2 sequences are SGHTA and FQGNSA. The length of the CDR3 is 18 residues. Trimming took 2 bases from V and 6 from J; bases not matched to a gene: 14. The CDR3 is CASSLSGYPVQGAGELFF. The CDR3 DNA reads TGTGCCAGCAGCTTATCCGGATATCCTGTACAGGGGGCCGGGGAGCTGTTTTTT.

This clone was counted a single time. The chain links TRBV10-1 to TRBJ2-3; possible D gene TRBD2, 6 bases. Per the germline V gene, CDR1 is WNHNN and CDR2 is SYGVQD (reference sequence). This CDR3 is 15 amino acids long. V lost 3 bases and J 4 bases, leaving 14 bases between the germline ends. The CDR3 here is CASSESLAKADTQYF. The CDR3 DNA sequence: TGCGCCAGCAGTGAAAGCCTAGCGAAAGCAGATACGCAGTATTTT.

This chain uses TRBV20-1 with TRBJ2-3; D uncertain. V was shortened by 3 bases and J by 4 bases, with 5 bases between the two germline ends. This CDR3 has 11 amino acids. Germline V lookup: CDR1 DFQATT, CDR2 SNEGSKA (reference sequence). The CDR3 spells CSASLPDTQYF. Here the CDR3 DNA reads TGCAGTGCTAGTCTTCCAGATACGCAGTATTTT.

This sequence joins TRBV15 and TRBJ2-2; 10 bases are a match to TRBD2. The germline V gene encodes CDR1 LNHNV and CDR2 YYDKDF (reference sequence). V lost 6 bases, J lost 6 bases, and 7 bases stayed unmatched. This CDR3 region has 15 residues. CDR3 loop: CATRSYSGGSGELFF. The CDR3 nucleotides are TGTGCCACCAGGAGCTATAGCGGGGGGTCCGGGGAGCTGTTTTTT. The full variable domain, rest sourced from reference TRBV15 and TRBJ2-2, is DAMVIQNPRYQVTQFGKPVTLSCSQTLNHNVMYWYQQKSSQAPKLLFHYYDKDFNNEADTPDNFQSRRPNTSFCFLDIRSPGLGDTAMYLCATRSYSGGSGELFFGEGSRLTVL.

This clone appeared once. CDR3 bases: TGCGCCAGCAGCCAAGGTAGCTGGGGATCTGGGAGGACCGGGGAGCTGTTTTTT. Translating it yields CASSQGSWGSGRTGELFF. V usage is TRBV4-3 and J usage is TRBJ2-2, with D maybe TRBD2 (6 bases). The germline CDR1 and CDR2 sequences are LGHNA and YSLEER. The CDR3 consists of 18 residues. The germline V and J ends were trimmed by 1 base and 5 bases, with 20 bases remaining between them.

This chain links TRBV28 with TRBJ1-2; a possible D gene is TRBD1 (5 bases). From germline, CDR1 is MDHEN and CDR2 SYDVKM. V gave up 5 bases and J gave up 4 bases, with 14 bases separating them. CDR3 length: 14 amino acids. The CDR3 nucleotides read TGTGCCAGCAGTCTCCATCAGGGCACCTATGGCTACACCTTC. This encodes CASSLHQGTYGYTF.

J is TRBJ1-3 and V is TRBV7-9, with TRBD1 identical over 7 bases. The germline V gene has CDR1 SEHNR and CDR2 FQNEAQ (reference sequence). V was clipped by 8 bases and J by 4 bases; unmatched bases: 5. This CDR3 is 13 amino acids long. The chain's CDR3 is CASSGGSGNTIYF. CDR3 bases: TGTGCCAGCTCAGGGGGGTCGGGAAACACCATATATTTT.